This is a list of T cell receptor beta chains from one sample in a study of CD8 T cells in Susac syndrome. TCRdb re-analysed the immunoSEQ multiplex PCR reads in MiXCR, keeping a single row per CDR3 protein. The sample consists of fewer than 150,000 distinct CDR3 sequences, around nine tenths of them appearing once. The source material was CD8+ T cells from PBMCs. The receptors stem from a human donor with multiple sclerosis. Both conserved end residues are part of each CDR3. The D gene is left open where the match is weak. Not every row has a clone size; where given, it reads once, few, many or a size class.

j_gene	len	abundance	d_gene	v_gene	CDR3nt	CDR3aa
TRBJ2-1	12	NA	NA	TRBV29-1	TGCAGCGTTGAAGATGAGAGGGATGAGCAGTTCTTC	CSVEDERDEQFF
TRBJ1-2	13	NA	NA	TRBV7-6	TGTGCCAGCAGCCCAGACCCTAACTATGGCTACACCTTC	CASSPDPNYGYTF
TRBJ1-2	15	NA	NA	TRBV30	TGTGCCTGGAGTGAGAGTCCGCGGGTGGCGAATGGCTACACCTTC	CAWSESPRVANGYTF
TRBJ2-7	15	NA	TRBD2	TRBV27	TGTGCCAGCACTCCTGAGGCTAGCGGGGGGTACGAGCAGTACTTC	CASTPEASGGYEQYF
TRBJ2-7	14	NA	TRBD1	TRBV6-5	TGTGCCAGCAGCCGTAGCGACAGGGGCCACGAGCAGTACTTC	CASSRSDRGHEQYF
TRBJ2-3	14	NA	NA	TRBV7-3	TGTGCCAGCAGCGGAGGGGGAAGCACAGATACGCAGTATTTT	CASSGGGSTDTQYF
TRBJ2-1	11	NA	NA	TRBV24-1	TGTGCCACCGGGCTAAACAATGAGCAGTTCTTC	CATGLNNEQFF
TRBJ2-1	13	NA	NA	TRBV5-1	TGCGCCAGCAAGTTGAGTGGAAACTGGGAGCAGTTCTTC	CASKLSGNWEQFF
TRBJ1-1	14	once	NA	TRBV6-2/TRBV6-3	TGTGCCAGCAGTTACAAGGCCAGTAACACTGAAGCTTTCTTT	CASSYKASNTEAFF
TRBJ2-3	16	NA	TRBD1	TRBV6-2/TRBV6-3	TGTGCCAGCAGTTACTCCCCACAGGGGGCACCAGATACGCAGTATTTT	CASSYSPQGAPDTQYF
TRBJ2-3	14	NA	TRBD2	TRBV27	TGTGCCAGCAGGCCCATGACTAGCGAGGATACGCAGTATTTT	CASRPMTSEDTQYF
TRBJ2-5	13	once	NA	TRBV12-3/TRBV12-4	TGTGCCAGCAGTTTAGCGCCTACGGAGACCCAGTACTTC	CASSLAPTETQYF
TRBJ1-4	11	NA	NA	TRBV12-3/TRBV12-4	TGTGCCAGCAGTTTAGATGAAAAACTGTTTTTT	CASSLDEKLFF
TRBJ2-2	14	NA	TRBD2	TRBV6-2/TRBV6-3	TGTGCCAGCAGCCCCTGGACTAGCGGAGGGGAGCTGTTTTTT	CASSPWTSGGELFF
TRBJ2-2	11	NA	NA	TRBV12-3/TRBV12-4	TGTGCCGGGGGGTTGCGCGGGGAGCTGTTTTTT	CAGGLRGELFF
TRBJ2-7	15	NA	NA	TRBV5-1	TGCGCCAGCAGCCCGGTGGCGGCGCAAGCCTACGAGCAGTACTTC	CASSPVAAQAYEQYF
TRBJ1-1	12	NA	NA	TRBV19	TGTGCCAGTAGTATCGGGGGCGCTGAAGCTTTCTTT	CASSIGGAEAFF
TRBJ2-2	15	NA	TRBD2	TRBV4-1	TGCGCCAGCAGCCCCGGGACTAGCGGATTCGGGGAGCTGTTTTTT	CASSPGTSGFGELFF
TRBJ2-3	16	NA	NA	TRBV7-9	TGTGCCAGCAGCTTCCCACAGGCTACCCCCACAGATACGCAGTATTTT	CASSFPQATPTDTQYF
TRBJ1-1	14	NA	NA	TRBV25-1	TGTGCCAGCATGGTGGGGGGGGGATTCACTGAAGCTTTCTTT	CASMVGGGFTEAFF
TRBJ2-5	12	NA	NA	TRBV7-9	TGTGCCAGCAGCCCTGCCGAAGAGACCCAGTACTTC	CASSPAEETQYF
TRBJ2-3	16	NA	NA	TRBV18	TGTGCCAGCTCACCGACGTTAGGGCCGGGGATCGGGACGCAGTATTTT	CASSPTLGPGIGTQYF
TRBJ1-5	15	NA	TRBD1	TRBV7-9	TGTGCCAGCAGCCCGTCCCGACAGGGGGATCAGCCCCAGCATTTT	CASSPSRQGDQPQHF
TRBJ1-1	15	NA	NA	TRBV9	TGTGCCAGCAGCCCAGACGGAGATATGAACACTGAAGCTTTCTTT	CASSPDGDMNTEAFF
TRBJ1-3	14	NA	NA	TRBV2	TGTGCCAGCAGTGGCGGGGACAATGGAAACACCATATATTTT	CASSGGDNGNTIYF
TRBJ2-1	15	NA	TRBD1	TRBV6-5	TGTGCCAGCAGCCTGGACAGGGAGTGGACCAATGAGCAGTTCTTC	CASSLDREWTNEQFF
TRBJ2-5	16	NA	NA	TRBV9	TGTGCCAGCAGCGTTGGGTGGGGGACCCATGGGGAGACCCAGTACTTC	CASSVGWGTHGETQYF
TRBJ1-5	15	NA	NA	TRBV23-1	TGCGCCAGCAGTCAATACAGCCTCAGCAATCAGCCCCAGCATTTT	CASSQYSLSNQPQHF
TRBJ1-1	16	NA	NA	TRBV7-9	TGTGCCAGCAGCCCCAAAACCCTGATGGCGAACACTGAAGCTTTCTTT	CASSPKTLMANTEAFF
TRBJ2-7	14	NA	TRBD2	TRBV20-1	TGCAGTGCGTTACTAGCGGGAGGTTCTTACGAGCAGTACTTC	CSALLAGGSYEQYF
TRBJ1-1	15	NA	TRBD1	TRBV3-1	TGTGCCAGCAGACTGTCCGGGACAGGAAAAACTGAAGCTTTCTTT	CASRLSGTGKTEAFF
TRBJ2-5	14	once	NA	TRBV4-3	TGCGCCAGCAGCCAAGGTGCCGTACAAGAGACCCAGTACTTC	CASSQGAVQETQYF
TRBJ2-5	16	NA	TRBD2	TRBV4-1	TGCGCCAGCAGCACCCAAAGGGTGGGACTAGAAGAGACCCAGTACTTC	CASSTQRVGLEETQYF
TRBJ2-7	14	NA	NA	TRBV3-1	TGTGCCAGCAGCCACGGGGACAAACCCTACGAGCAGTACTTC	CASSHGDKPYEQYF
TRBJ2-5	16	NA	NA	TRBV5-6	TGTGCCAGCAGCTCGGACGGTTGGAAGGGAAGAGAGACCCAGTACTTC	CASSSDGWKGRETQYF
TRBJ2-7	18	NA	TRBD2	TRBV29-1	TGCAGCGTCGGGGGGGGCCTAGCGGGAGGTCTGGAAGGGGGCGAGCAGTACTTC	CSVGGGLAGGLEGGEQYF
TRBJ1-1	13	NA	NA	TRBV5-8	TGTGCCAGCAGCTTCTTAACGAACACTGAAGCTTTCTTT	CASSFLTNTEAFF
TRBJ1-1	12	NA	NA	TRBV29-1	TGCAGCGTTGAGTTGGGAAACACTGAAGCTTTCTTT	CSVELGNTEAFF
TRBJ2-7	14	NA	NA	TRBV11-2	TGTGCCAGCTGGCAGGACGGACAACTTAACGAGCAGTACTTC	CASWQDGQLNEQYF
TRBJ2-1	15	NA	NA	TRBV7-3	TGTGCCAGCAGCTTACTCCCCGGACCCTACAATGAGCAGTTCTTC	CASSLLPGPYNEQFF
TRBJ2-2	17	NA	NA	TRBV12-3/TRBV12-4	TGTGCCAGCAGTTTTGGGTGGGGGGACAGCTACACCGGGGAGCTGTTTTTT	CASSFGWGDSYTGELFF
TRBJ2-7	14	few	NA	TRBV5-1	TGCGCCAGCAGCCCCTTAAACCTAGGCACCGAGCAGTACTTC	CASSPLNLGTEQYF
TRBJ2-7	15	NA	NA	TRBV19	TGTGCCAGTAGTCCCTCGGCAGCGGAGGTCTACGAGCAGTACTTC	CASSPSAAEVYEQYF
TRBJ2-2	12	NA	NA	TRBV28	TGTGCCAGCAGTTCCTACATTACTGAGCTGTTTTTT	CASSSYITELFF
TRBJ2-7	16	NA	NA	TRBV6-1	TGTGCCAGCAGTGAAGCGCTAGAGGGCAGCTCCTACGAGCAGTACTTC	CASSEALEGSSYEQYF
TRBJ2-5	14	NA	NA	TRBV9	TGTGCCAGCAGTCTCAGGGGGGGGGTCGAGACCCAGTACTTC	CASSLRGGVETQYF
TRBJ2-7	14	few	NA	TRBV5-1	TGCGCCAGCAGCTTGGAGTCCGGGAACTACGAGCAGTACTTC	CASSLESGNYEQYF
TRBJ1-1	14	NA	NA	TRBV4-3	TGCGCCAGCAGCCAACTGACATACGGCACTGAAGCTTTCTTT	CASSQLTYGTEAFF